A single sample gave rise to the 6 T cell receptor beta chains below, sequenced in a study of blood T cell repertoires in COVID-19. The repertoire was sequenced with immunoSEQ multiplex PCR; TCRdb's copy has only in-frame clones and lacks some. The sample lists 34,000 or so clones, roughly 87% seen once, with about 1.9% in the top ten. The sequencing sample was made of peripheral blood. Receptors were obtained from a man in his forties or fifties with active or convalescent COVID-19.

The DNA for the CDR3 is TGTGCCAGCAGCTTAGCTTTCGCGGAACGCACAGATACGCAGTATTTT. Residues: CASSLAFAERTDTQYF. This sequence joins TRBV11-2 and TRBJ2-3; D is undetermined. Germline values: CDR1 SGHAT, CDR2 FQNNGV. The CDR3 totals 16 residues. Deletions cut 1 base from V and 1 base from J, with 12 bases between.

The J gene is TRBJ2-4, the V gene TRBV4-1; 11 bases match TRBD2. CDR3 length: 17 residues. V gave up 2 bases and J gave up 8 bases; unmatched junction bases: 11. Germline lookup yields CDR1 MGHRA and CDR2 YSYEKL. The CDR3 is CASSQLDSGRAWDIQYF. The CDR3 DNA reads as TGCGCCAGCAGCCAATTGGATAGCGGGAGGGCTTGGGACATTCAGTACTTC.

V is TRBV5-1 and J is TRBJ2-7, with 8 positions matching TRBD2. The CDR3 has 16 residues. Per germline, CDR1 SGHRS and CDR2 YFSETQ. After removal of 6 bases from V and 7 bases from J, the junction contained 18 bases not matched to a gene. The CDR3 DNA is TGCGCCAGCACCGGGGGGTACGGGAGGGCCTTTCAGGAGCAGTACTTC. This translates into CASTGGYGRAFQEQYF.

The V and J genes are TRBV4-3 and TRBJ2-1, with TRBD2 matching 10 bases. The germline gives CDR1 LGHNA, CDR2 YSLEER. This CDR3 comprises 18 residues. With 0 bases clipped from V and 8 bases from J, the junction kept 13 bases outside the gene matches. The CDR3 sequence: CASSQDLGRLAGDYEQFF. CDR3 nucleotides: TGCGCCAGCAGCCAAGATCTTGGTCGGCTAGCGGGAGATTATGAGCAGTTCTTC.

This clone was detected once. The CDR3 here is CAISEGLAGGTQYF. DNA for the CDR3: TGTGCCATCAGTGAGGGACTAGCGGGGGGTACGCAGTATTTT. The chain joins TRBV10-3 to TRBJ2-3; 14 bases are shared with TRBD2. The junction had 0 bases not matched to a gene; V was cut back by 2 bases and J by 8 bases. Germline loops: CDR1 ENHRY, CDR2 SYGVKD. CDR3 size: 14 residues.

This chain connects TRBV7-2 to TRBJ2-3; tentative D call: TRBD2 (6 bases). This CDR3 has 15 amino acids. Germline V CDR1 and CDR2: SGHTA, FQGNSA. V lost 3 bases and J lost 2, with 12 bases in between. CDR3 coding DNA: TGTGCCAGCAGCTTTTTCGCGGGGTCCACAGATACGCAGTATTTT. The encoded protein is CASSFFAGSTDTQYF.